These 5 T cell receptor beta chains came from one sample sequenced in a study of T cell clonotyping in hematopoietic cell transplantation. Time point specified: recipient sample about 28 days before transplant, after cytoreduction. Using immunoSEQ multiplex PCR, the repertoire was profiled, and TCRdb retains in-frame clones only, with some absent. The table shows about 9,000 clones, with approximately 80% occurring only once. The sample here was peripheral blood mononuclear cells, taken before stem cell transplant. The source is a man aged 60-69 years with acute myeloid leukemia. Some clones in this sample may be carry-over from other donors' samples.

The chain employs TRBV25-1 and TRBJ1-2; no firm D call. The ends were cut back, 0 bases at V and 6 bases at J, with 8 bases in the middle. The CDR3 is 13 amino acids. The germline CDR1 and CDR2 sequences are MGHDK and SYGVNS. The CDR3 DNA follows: TGTGCCAGCAGTGAATATGGGTACGATGGCTACACCTTC. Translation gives CASSEYGYDGYTF.

CDR3 nucleotides: TGCGCCAGCAGCCCAAGATACGCGGGGGTAGCCAAAAACATTCAGTACTTC. As protein: CASSPRYAGVAKNIQYF. The chain combines TRBV4-1 with TRBJ2-4, with 7 bases fitting TRBD2. The CDR3 has 17 amino acids. Germline values: CDR1 MGHRA, CDR2 YSYEKL. J gave up 0 bases and V 4 bases, and 9 bases lay outside the gene matches.

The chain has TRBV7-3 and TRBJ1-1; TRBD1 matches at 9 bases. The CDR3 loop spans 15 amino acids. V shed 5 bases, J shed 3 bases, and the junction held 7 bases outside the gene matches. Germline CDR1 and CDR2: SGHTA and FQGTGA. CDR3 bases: TGTGCCAGCAGCGGGGGACAGGGTATGGACACTGAAGCTTTCTTT. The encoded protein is CASSGGQGMDTEAFF.

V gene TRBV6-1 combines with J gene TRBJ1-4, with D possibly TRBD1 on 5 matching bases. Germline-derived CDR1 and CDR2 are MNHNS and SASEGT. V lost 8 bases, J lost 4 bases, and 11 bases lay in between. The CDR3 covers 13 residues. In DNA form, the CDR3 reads TGTGCCAGCGAGTGGCAGGGTAATGAAAAACTGTTTTTT. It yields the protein CASEWQGNEKLFF.

The CDR3, as DNA: TGTGCCAGCAGCTCCCGCTCGCAAGAGACCCAGTACTTC. It yields the protein CASSSRSQETQYF. The rearrangement uses TRBV5-4 and TRBJ2-5; D not resolved. The length of the CDR3 is 13 residues. Germline V CDR1 and CDR2: SGHNT, YYREEE (reference sequence). V lost 3 bases and J 2 bases, leaving 8 bases between the germline ends.